A single sample gave rise to the 6 T cell receptor beta chains below, sequenced in a study of shared clonotypes between healthy human individuals. Sequencing used immunoSEQ multiplex PCR; TCRdb keeps in-frame clones, though not all of them. This sample has approximately 720,000 clones, with roughly 78% found just once. Sequencing was performed on memory CD4+ T cells sorted from blood. Subset given: CD45RA-negative fraction. The source of these receptors is a woman aged 30 to 39 in good health.

V and J are TRBV2 and TRBJ2-1, with 8 bases matching TRBD2. Trimming cost V 7 bases and J 8 bases; bases outside gene matches: 13. CDR1 and CDR2 (germline): SNHLY, FYNNEI. The CDR3 length is 15 residues. This chain's CDR3 is CASKLLAEGGHEQFF. The DNA of the CDR3 is TGTGCCAGCAAACTACTAGCGGAGGGAGGCCATGAGCAGTTCTTC.

This chain links TRBV9 with TRBJ2-1; D may match TRBD1 or TRBD2 (5 bases each). Germline V gene sequence: CDR1 SGDLS, CDR2 YYNGEE. V shed 8 bases and J shed 7 bases, with 19 bases lying between them. This CDR3 spans 14 amino acids. The CDR3 reads CARARMLAGNEQFF. CDR3 DNA: TGTGCCAGGGCCCGAATGCTAGCAGGGAATGAGCAGTTCTTC.

This clone showed up just a few times. The chain links TRBV18 to TRBJ2-2; unclear D gene. V lost 3 bases to trimming and J lost 6 bases, with 11 bases between them. Germline-derived CDR1 and CDR2 are KGHSH and LQKENI. This CDR3 is 14 amino acids long. The CDR3 region has the DNA TGTGCCAGCTCACCTATAGACGTTCCCGGGGAGCTGTTTTTT. The encoded protein is CASSPIDVPGELFF.

J is TRBJ2-2 and V is TRBV9; D remains unclear. CDR1 is SGDLS and CDR2 is YYNGEE in the germline V gene. Trimming stripped 5 bases from V and 3 bases from J, with 11 bases between. This CDR3 spans 14 amino acids. The CDR3 loop is CASSFADDTGELFF. In DNA, the CDR3 is TGTGCCAGCAGTTTCGCAGACGACACCGGGGAGCTGTTTTTT.

This clone has just a few counts. This sequence joins TRBV6-6 and TRBJ2-7, with D maybe TRBD1 (6 bases). Germline CDR1 MNHNY, CDR2 SVGAGI (reference sequence). The CDR3 is 14 residues long. V lost 2 bases to trimming and J lost 6 bases, with 14 bases between them. CDR3 sequence reads: CASSYLGAGSEQYF. The CDR3 nucleotides are TGTGCCAGCAGTTACCTGGGGGCCGGCTCCGAGCAGTACTTC.

The CDR3 loop is CASRQGVGRTEQYF. DNA of the CDR3: TGTGCCAGCAGACAGGGCGTGGGTCGCACCGAGCAGTACTTC. The chain couples TRBV6-5 to TRBJ2-7, with TRBD1 as a possible D gene (6 bases). CDR3 length: 14 amino acids. The germline V and J ends were trimmed by 6 bases and 6 bases, with 18 bases remaining between them. Germline V gene lookup returns CDR1 MNHEY and CDR2 SVGAGI.